This is a list of T cell receptor beta chains from one sample in a study of CD8+CD57+ T cells in acquired aplastic anemia. TCRdb itself ran the reads through MiXCR, one entry per CDR3 protein. The sample has some 180,000 distinct CDR3 sequences, roughly three fifths seen once. Material for sequencing was sorted CD4+, CD8+, or CD8+CD57+ T cells (not recorded which) from PBMCs. These TCRs come from a human donor with aplastic anemia. The CDR3 runs from the conserved cysteine through the conserved F or W. D genes are given only for firm matches. The size field is filled for only some rows; it gives once, few, many or a size class.

d_gene: -
abundance: many
v_gene: TRBV19
j_gene: TRBJ2-1
CDR3aa: CASSGDPGDEQFF
CDR3nt: TGTGCCAGTAGCGGGGACCCCGGGGATGAGCAGTTCTTC

d_gene: TRBD2
abundance: -
v_gene: TRBV15
j_gene: TRBJ2-5
CDR3aa: CASSDQRGPQETQYF
CDR3nt: TGTGCCAGCAGTGACCAGCGGGGCCCTCAAGAGACCCAGTACTTC

d_gene: TRBD1
abundance: -
v_gene: TRBV10-1
j_gene: TRBJ2-2
CDR3aa: CASSAGTGSGNTGELFF
CDR3nt: TGCGCCAGCAGTGCCGGGACAGGGTCTGGAAACACCGGGGAGCTGTTTTTT

d_gene: TRBD1
abundance: few
v_gene: TRBV5-1
j_gene: TRBJ1-4
CDR3aa: CASSWTGGEGEKLFF
CDR3nt: TGCGCCAGCAGCTGGACAGGGGGCGAGGGAGAAAAACTGTTTTTT

d_gene: TRBD2
abundance: -
v_gene: TRBV7-2
j_gene: TRBJ2-7
CDR3aa: CASSSTSGGPFSYEQYF
CDR3nt: TGTGCCAGCAGCAGTACTAGCGGGGGGCCTTTCTCCTACGAGCAGTACTTC

d_gene: -
abundance: -
v_gene: TRBV12-3/TRBV12-4
j_gene: TRBJ1-6
CDR3aa: CASSLAGLSYNSPLHF
CDR3nt: TGTGCCAGCAGTTTAGCGGGCCTTTCCTATAATTCACCCCTCCACTTT

d_gene: TRBD1
abundance: -
v_gene: TRBV12-3/TRBV12-4
j_gene: TRBJ2-1
CDR3aa: CASTKGTGSYNEQFF
CDR3nt: TGTGCCAGTACTAAGGGGACAGGGTCGTACAATGAGCAGTTCTTC

d_gene: TRBD1
abundance: -
v_gene: TRBV25-1
j_gene: TRBJ2-5
CDR3aa: CASRGQGNMETQYF
CDR3nt: TGTGCCAGCAGGGGACAGGGGAATATGGAGACCCAGTACTTC

d_gene: -
abundance: -
v_gene: TRBV29-1
j_gene: TRBJ2-3
CDR3aa: CSVGTADTQYF
CDR3nt: TGCAGCGTTGGAACGGCAGATACGCAGTATTTT

d_gene: -
abundance: -
v_gene: TRBV5-1
j_gene: TRBJ2-1
CDR3aa: CASSPAVNEQFF
CDR3nt: TGCGCCAGCAGCCCCGCCGTCAATGAGCAGTTCTTC

d_gene: TRBD1
abundance: -
v_gene: TRBV2
j_gene: TRBJ1-2
CDR3aa: CASPSQGAGGYTF
CDR3nt: TGTGCCTCCCCTAGTCAGGGGGCGGGAGGCTACACCTTC

d_gene: -
abundance: -
v_gene: TRBV6-4
j_gene: TRBJ1-2
CDR3aa: CASKAGRFDYGYTF
CDR3nt: TGTGCCAGCAAGGCAGGGCGGTTTGACTATGGCTACACCTTC

d_gene: TRBD2
abundance: -
v_gene: TRBV19
j_gene: TRBJ2-5
CDR3aa: CASSLGLTVTQYF
CDR3nt: TGTGCCAGTAGTTTGGGACTAACCGTGACCCAGTACTTC

d_gene: -
abundance: -
v_gene: TRBV19
j_gene: TRBJ1-1
CDR3aa: CATLRQEPKNTEAFF
CDR3nt: TGTGCCACCCTTAGACAGGAACCTAAGAACACTGAAGCTTTCTTT

d_gene: -
abundance: many
v_gene: TRBV7-6
j_gene: TRBJ2-4
CDR3aa: CASSLAAGPKNIQYF
CDR3nt: TGTGCCAGCAGCTTAGCGGCCGGGCCCAAAAACATTCAGTACTTC

d_gene: TRBD1
abundance: -
v_gene: TRBV5-1
j_gene: TRBJ1-2
CDR3aa: CASAGTGWDGYTF
CDR3nt: TGCGCCAGCGCCGGGACAGGGTGGGATGGCTACACCTTC

d_gene: TRBD1
abundance: many
v_gene: TRBV19
j_gene: TRBJ1-5
CDR3aa: CASSGTGSNQPQHF
CDR3nt: TGTGCCAGTAGTGGGACAGGGAGCAATCAGCCCCAGCATTTT

d_gene: -
abundance: -
v_gene: TRBV20-1
j_gene: TRBJ2-3
CDR3aa: CSARVTVREDTQYF
CDR3nt: TGCAGTGCTAGAGTAACCGTTCGCGAAGATACGCAGTATTTT

d_gene: -
abundance: -
v_gene: TRBV11-2
j_gene: TRBJ2-3
CDR3aa: CASSQRVTDTQYF
CDR3nt: TGTGCCAGCAGCCAGCGCGTCACAGATACGCAGTATTTT

d_gene: -
abundance: -
v_gene: TRBV5-1
j_gene: TRBJ1-2
CDR3aa: CASSLEGFGYTF
CDR3nt: TGCGCCAGCAGCTTGGAAGGGTTTGGCTACACCTTC

d_gene: TRBD1
abundance: -
v_gene: TRBV6-5
j_gene: TRBJ2-7
CDR3aa: CASSDRGLGANEQYF
CDR3nt: TGTGCCAGCAGTGACAGGGGCCTAGGAGCCAACGAGCAGTACTTC

d_gene: TRBD2
abundance: -
v_gene: TRBV10-3
j_gene: TRBJ2-1
CDR3aa: CAISGTSGSYNEQFF
CDR3nt: TGTGCCATCAGTGGGACTAGCGGCTCCTACAATGAGCAGTTCTTC

d_gene: -
abundance: -
v_gene: TRBV29-1
j_gene: TRBJ2-5
CDR3aa: CSVARPLTQETQYF
CDR3nt: TGCAGCGTTGCTCGTCCTCTTACTCAAGAGACCCAGTACTTC

d_gene: -
abundance: many
v_gene: TRBV19
j_gene: TRBJ1-6
CDR3aa: CASSMTINSPLHF
CDR3nt: TGTGCCAGTAGTATGACCATTAATTCACCCCTCCACTTT

d_gene: -
abundance: few
v_gene: TRBV7-6
j_gene: TRBJ2-7
CDR3aa: CASSPNTQPTYEQYF
CDR3nt: TGTGCCAGCAGCCCGAACACACAACCGACCTACGAGCAGTACTTC

d_gene: -
abundance: -
v_gene: TRBV25-1
j_gene: TRBJ1-6
CDR3aa: CASRGYNSPLHF
CDR3nt: TGTGCCAGCAGGGGTTATAATTCACCCCTCCACTTT

d_gene: -
abundance: many
v_gene: TRBV7-8
j_gene: TRBJ2-2
CDR3aa: CASNQRGVGVTGELFF
CDR3nt: TGTGCCAGCAACCAGAGGGGGGTGGGCGTCACCGGGGAGCTGTTTTTT